The 18 T cell receptor beta chains reported below all come from one sample, sequenced in a study of T cell responses to AZD1222 COVID-19 vaccine. The protocol was immunoSEQ multiplex PCR, while the TCRdb copy is restricted to in-frame clones and leaves out a portion. This table holds approximately 74,000 clones, 86% found once. The specimen was peripheral blood, collected on day 0 of AZD1222 vaccination. The receptors here all came from an adult in good health.

This clone showed up just once. This sequence joins TRBV18 and TRBJ2-2; D is unresolved. The CDR3 loop spans 16 amino acids. V lost 2 bases and J 3 bases, leaving 13 bases between the germline ends. Looked up from germline, CDR1 is KGHSH and CDR2 is LQKENI. DNA for the CDR3: TGTGCCAGCTCACCATCATTTCAGCCTGACACCGGGGAGCTGTTTTTT. Amino acids: CASSPSFQPDTGELFF.

The chain couples TRBV19 to TRBJ2-1, with TRBD2 matching over 8 bases. Trimming at V came to 10 bases and at J to 7 bases, leaving 9 bases not matched to a gene. The CDR3 sequence is 13 residues long. Germline V gene lookup returns CDR1 LNHDA and CDR2 SQIVND (reference sequence). As DNA, the CDR3 is TGTGCCACTGCCCGTAGCGGGACAAATGAGCAGTTCTTC. Amino acid sequence: CATARSGTNEQFF.

The V and J genes are TRBV6-6 and TRBJ2-2; 9 bases map to TRBD1. Germline CDR1 MNHNY, CDR2 SVGAGI (reference sequence). The CDR3 contains 15 residues. Trimming cost V 5 bases and J 6 bases; bases outside gene matches: 7. CDR3 amino acids: CASSPARQGAGELFF. The CDR3 nucleotides read TGTGCCAGCAGTCCTGCAAGACAGGGGGCCGGGGAGCTGTTTTTT.

This chain uses TRBV13 with TRBJ2-5, with a tentative D call TRBD2 (5 bases). V gave up 5 bases and J gave up 5 bases, with 12 bases separating them. The CDR3 totals 13 residues. From germline, CDR1 is PRHDT and CDR2 FYEKMQ (reference sequence). The CDR3 is CASSPRAAETQYF. Written as DNA, the CDR3 is TGTGCCAGCAGCCCGAGGGCAGCTGAGACCCAGTACTTC. The full variable domain, rest sourced from reference TRBV13 and TRBJ2-5, is AAGVIQSPRHLIKEKRETATLKCYPIPRHDTVYWYQQGPGQDPQFLISFYEKMQSDKGSIPDRFSAQQFSDYHSELNMSSLELGDSALYFCASSPRAAETQYFGPGTRLLVL.

The chain has TRBV18 and TRBJ2-1; D gene uncertain. Germline lookup yields CDR1 KGHSH and CDR2 LQKENI. V lost 3 bases, J lost 7 bases, and 16 bases lay in between. The CDR3 is 15 amino acids. The DNA for the CDR3 is TGTGCCAGCTCACCCAACCCTGGGAATAGGAATGAGCAGTTCTTC. Its translation: CASSPNPGNRNEQFF.

Written as DNA, the CDR3 is TGTGCCAGCAGTGAGAACAGGGGCGACGAGCAGTACTTC. It translates to CASSENRGDEQYF. J is TRBJ2-7 and V is TRBV6-1, with 7 bases lining up with TRBD1. V gave up 3 bases and J gave up 5 bases; unmatched junction bases: 4. Germline CDR1 reads MNHNS; CDR2 reads SASEGT. CDR3 length: 13 residues.

The V gene is TRBV7-2, the J gene TRBJ1-6; D ambiguous. Deletions cut 3 bases from V and 10 bases from J, with 10 bases between. CDR3 length: 13 residues. Germline CDR1 and CDR2: SGHTA and FQGNSA. This chain's CDR3 is CASSLDSRSPLHF. The CDR3 DNA is TGTGCCAGCAGCTTGGACTCCCGGTCACCCCTCCACTTT.

The genes are TRBV5-1 and TRBJ1-1; tentatively, D is TRBD1 (5 bases). From germline, CDR1 is SGHRS and CDR2 YFSETQ. With 2 bases removed from V and 6 bases from J, the gap between germline ends came to 11 bases. The CDR3 has 13 residues. CDR3: CASSFRRGAEAFF. DNA for the CDR3: TGCGCCAGCAGCTTCCGACGGGGGGCTGAAGCTTTCTTT.

The chain uses TRBV24-1 and TRBJ2-5; TRBD2 is a possible D gene (6 bases). Trimming took off 2 bases at V and 4 bases at J, with 13 bases between the two ends. The CDR3 is 15 residues long. Germline CDR1 is KGHDR and CDR2 is SFDVKD. CDR3: CATSDSLRGLETQYF. The CDR3, as DNA: TGTGCCACCAGTGATTCCCTTCGGGGACTAGAGACCCAGTACTTC.

J is TRBJ2-2 and V is TRBV5-8; 10 bases match TRBD1. J gave up 6 bases and V 10 bases, and 9 bases lay outside the gene matches. This CDR3 comprises 14 residues. CDR1 is SGHTS and CDR2 is YDEGEE in the germline V gene. DNA of the CDR3: TGTGCCCCCACGAAAGGACAGGGGGCCGGGGAGCTGTTTTTT. Its protein product is CAPTKGQGAGELFF.

The chain carries TRBV28 and TRBJ2-7; 9 bases match TRBD1. Germline loops: CDR1 MDHEN, CDR2 SYDVKM. The CDR3 is made up of 14 amino acids. After removal of 5 bases from V and 2 bases from J, the junction contained 4 bases not matched to a gene. The CDR3 here is CASSRDRVTYEQYF. For the CDR3, the DNA is TGTGCCAGCAGTCGGGACAGGGTAACCTACGAGCAGTACTTC.

The V gene is TRBV7-2, the J gene TRBJ2-3, with 7 bases matching TRBD2. The CDR3 contains 14 residues. V gave up 2 bases and J gave up 3 bases; unmatched junction bases: 2. The germline V gene has CDR1 SGHTA and CDR2 FQGNSA. The CDR3 region has the DNA TGTGCCAGCAGCTTACTGGGAGGGACAGATACGCAGTATTTT. Translation: CASSLLGGTDTQYF.

The chain carries TRBV12-5 and TRBJ2-6; TRBD1 matches at 10 bases. V dropped 5 bases and J dropped 1; count of bases not matched to a gene: 5. Per the germline V gene, CDR1 is LGHNT and CDR2 is FRNRAP. The CDR3 spans 17 residues. CDR3 protein: CASGPDRGPSGANVLTF. As DNA, the CDR3 is TGTGCTAGTGGTCCCGACAGGGGGCCGTCTGGGGCCAACGTCCTGACTTTC.

This chain connects TRBV19 to TRBJ1-4, with 7 bases matching TRBD1. Looked up from germline, CDR1 is LNHDA and CDR2 is SQIVND (reference sequence). Trimming removed 5 bases from V and 8 bases from J; junction bases left unmatched: 20. CDR3 size: 18 residues. CDR3 protein: CASSPPLYQGGIGEKLFF. CDR3 nucleotides: TGTGCCAGTAGTCCCCCCTTATACCAAGGGGGCATCGGGGAAAAACTGTTTTTT.

The chain combines TRBV19 with TRBJ2-2, with D unclear. The CDR3 spans 13 residues. CDR1 and CDR2 from the germline V gene are LNHDA and SQIVND (reference sequence). V was shortened by 5 bases and J by 5 bases, with 9 bases between the two germline ends. The CDR3 DNA follows: TGTGCCAGTAGTGGGTCTAGGACCGGGGAGCTGTTTTTT. It translates to CASSGSRTGELFF.

V is TRBV11-3 and J is TRBJ2-7; D call uncertain. The CDR3 totals 14 residues. CDR1 is SGHNT, CDR2 YENEEA, per germline. V was shortened by 2 bases and J by 1 base, with 9 bases between the two germline ends. This CDR3 reads CASSLNYGSYEQYF. In DNA form, the CDR3 reads TGTGCCAGCAGCTTAAACTACGGGTCCTACGAGCAGTACTTC. Complete variable domain (other parts from reference TRBV11-3 and TRBJ2-7): EAGVVQSPRYKIIEKKQPVAFWCNPISGHNTLYWYLQNLGQGPELLIRYENEEAVDDSQLPKDRFSAERLKGVDSTLKIQPAELGDSAVYLCASSLNYGSYEQYFGPGTRLTVT.

The chain uses TRBV28 and TRBJ1-1; D uncertain. The CDR3 covers 12 residues. Trimming took off 4 bases at V and 4 bases at J, with 7 bases between the two ends. Looked up from germline, CDR1 is MDHEN and CDR2 is SYDVKM. The CDR3 nucleotides are TGTGCCAGCAGTTCCGGTAGCACTGAAGCTTTCTTT. Its translation is CASSSGSTEAFF.

The chain combines TRBV9 with TRBJ2-7; possible D gene TRBD2, 6 bases. Germline V gene data show CDR1 as SGDLS and CDR2 as YYNGEE. Trimming took 3 bases from V and 4 from J, leaving 23 bases between them. The CDR3 covers 17 residues. The CDR3 DNA is TGTGCCAGCAGCGGAGCAGACGGAGGGGCAGGATTTTACGAGCAGTACTTC. Translated: CASSGADGGAGFYEQYF.